This TCR beta chain was obtained from a study of T cells after yellow fever vaccination. General study results and limits: Researchers noted that a small share of clonotypes showed up in both CD4 and CD8 compartments.

Conversion of TCR transcripts into cDNA relied on 5'RACE template switching, which added a universal primer site and UMIs. TCRdb analysed the 5' RACE reads with MiXCR anew, one entry per CDR3 protein. The sample contains 340,000 or so distinct CDR3 sequences, around 12% of which appear only once. This clonotype has only a few counts. The antigen remains undetermined. The CDR3 is 13 residues long. Germline CDR1 WSHSY, CDR2 SAAADI. V was pared by 9 bases and J by 5 bases, with 8 bases of the junction left unmatched. The source material was CD4+ T cells sorted from PBMCs, sampled 15 days after the yellow fever booster vaccination. This chain joins TRBV10-2 and TRBJ2-7; 9 nucleotides align to TRBD1. The TCR originated in a man between 18 and 35 years old who received the YFV17D yellow fever vaccine. The CDR3 nucleotides are TGCGCCAGTACAACAGGGGGCTTCCACGAGCAGTACTTC. Amino acid sequence: CASTTGGFHEQYF.